The entry below gives a single T cell receptor (beta chain) sequence along with its context. This clone showed up just a few times. Its target antigen remains unknown. No base qualities exist here, and no much larger clone lies one base off it. This entry is derived from a study of blood T cell repertoires in COVID-19 (dated by TCRdb to about 2020). Some background on the complete study: Samples covering the acute and convalescent phases of COVID-19 were provided by collaborators in the United States, Italy and Spain. The samples were drawn from the first 160 participants of the ongoing ImmuneRACE study and from 1,254 subjects provided by 6 global collaborators. Where available, HLA class I and class II types were obtained from metadata supplied by the sample provider rather than from assay-based typing. The dataset comprised deeply sampled blood TCRbeta repertoires from subjects exposed to, actively infected with, or recovered from COVID-19. The repertoires were made available in a free public database intended to serve as a resource for research on the immune response to SARS-CoV-2. The sample metadata nearly always contained a de-identified subject ID, COVID-19 status, age in years and sex. The material from the prospective study consisted of cDNA or gDNA derived from T cells, B-cell-depleted T cells, or PBMCs.

The immunoSEQ Assay, a bias-controlled multiplex PCR, was used to amplify TCRbeta CDR3 regions from genomic DNA. In the original analysis: The number of nucleated cells in each sample was estimated from the amplification of reference gene primers within the assay. Sequence reads were collapsed and filtered to measure the absolute abundance of every unique TCRbeta CDR3 rearrangement. Productive Simpson clonality was computed per sample as the square root of Simpson's diversity index over productive rearrangements. The clones in this table, taken by TCRdb from immuneACCESS, are in-frame only. Not every clone is retained; where verified, under half of the shortfall comes from an unresolved V gene, and the cause of the rest is unknown. V and J calls and clone size are as listed in that table; D and trimming were resolved from the DNA. The sample table shows 250,000 to 300,000 clones, and roughly 89% are seen once. The ten largest clones represent around 3% of the sample.

V trim: 8 bases; J trim: 7 bases; unmatched bases: 8. Reading the germline V gene gives CDR1 MNHNS and CDR2 SASEGT. Spanning cysteine to phenylalanine, the CDR3 consists of 14 amino acids. Of the read, only the CDR3 DNA is kept; its 42 bases are in frame from base 1. Summary of the overall study and its limitations: Clinical and demographic metadata were provided uncurated, with the amount varying by source and participant.

The collaborating institutions used their own protocols to collect whole blood in K2EDTA tubes. For TCRbeta analysis, collaborators shipped samples as frozen whole blood, isolated PBMCs, or DNA extracted from either of those sample types. The receptor was derived from a woman aged 30 to 39 with active or convalescent COVID-19. The sequencing sample was made of peripheral blood. The rearrangement joined TRBV6-1 to TRBJ2-1; 10 central nucleotides agree with TRBD2. The CDR3 region has the sequence CASVEAGGKNEQFF. The sequenced DNA: TGTGCCAGCGTTGAAGCGGGGGGGAAAAATGAGCAGTTCTTC.